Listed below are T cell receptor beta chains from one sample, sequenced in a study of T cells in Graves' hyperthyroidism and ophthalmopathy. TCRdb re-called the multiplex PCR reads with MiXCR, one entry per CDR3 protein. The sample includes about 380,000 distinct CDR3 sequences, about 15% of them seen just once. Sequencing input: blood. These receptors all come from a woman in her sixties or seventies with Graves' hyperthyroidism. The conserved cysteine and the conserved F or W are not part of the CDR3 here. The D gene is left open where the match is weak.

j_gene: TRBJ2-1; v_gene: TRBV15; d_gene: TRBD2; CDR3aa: ATSRRTSAHNEQF
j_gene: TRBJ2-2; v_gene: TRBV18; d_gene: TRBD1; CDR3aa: ASSPRQGATNTGELF
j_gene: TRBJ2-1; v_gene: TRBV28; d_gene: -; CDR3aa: ASSPPDLGGNEQF
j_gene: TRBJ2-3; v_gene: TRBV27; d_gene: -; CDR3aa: ASSFVSSRDTQY
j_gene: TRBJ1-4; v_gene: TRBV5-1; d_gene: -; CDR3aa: ASSPPPPSGEKLF
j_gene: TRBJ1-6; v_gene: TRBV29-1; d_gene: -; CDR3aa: SVENSNSPLH
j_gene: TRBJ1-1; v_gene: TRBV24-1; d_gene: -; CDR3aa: ATSDFYTGTGAF
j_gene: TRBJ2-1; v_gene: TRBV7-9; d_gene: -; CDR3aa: ASSHTRDNEQF
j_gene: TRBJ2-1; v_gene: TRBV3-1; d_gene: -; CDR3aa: ASSQDGSPYNEQF
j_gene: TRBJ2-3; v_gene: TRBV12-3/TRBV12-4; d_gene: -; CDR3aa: ASSLGLGVTDTQY
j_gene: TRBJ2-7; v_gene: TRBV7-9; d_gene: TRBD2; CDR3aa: ASSLGMGTSGGTSYEQY
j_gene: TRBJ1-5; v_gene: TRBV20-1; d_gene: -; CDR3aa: SARAGDSNQPQH
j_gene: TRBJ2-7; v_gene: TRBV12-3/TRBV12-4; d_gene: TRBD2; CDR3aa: ASRPGLAPYEQY
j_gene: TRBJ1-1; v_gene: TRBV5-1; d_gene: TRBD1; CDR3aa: ASSKGQGRAF
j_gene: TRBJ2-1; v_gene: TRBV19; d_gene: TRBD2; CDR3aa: ALAGGSSYNEQF
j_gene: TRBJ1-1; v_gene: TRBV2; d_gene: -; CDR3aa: ASGSRGFTEAF
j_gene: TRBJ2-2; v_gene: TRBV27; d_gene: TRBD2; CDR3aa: ASRPGRREYTGELF
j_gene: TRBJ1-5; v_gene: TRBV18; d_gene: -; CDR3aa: ASSPGFNQPQH
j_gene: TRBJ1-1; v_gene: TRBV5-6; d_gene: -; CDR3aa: ASSSGVTEAF
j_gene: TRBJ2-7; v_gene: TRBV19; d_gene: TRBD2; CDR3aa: ASSTKLAGVQYEQY
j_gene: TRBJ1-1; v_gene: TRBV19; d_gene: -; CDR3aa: ASKTEVTEAF
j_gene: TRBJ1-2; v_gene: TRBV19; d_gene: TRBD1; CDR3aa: ASSIWDRVNYGYT
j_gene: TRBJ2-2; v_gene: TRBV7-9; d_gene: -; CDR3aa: ASRRGQGNTGELF
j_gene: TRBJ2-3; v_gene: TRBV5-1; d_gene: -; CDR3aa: ASSLSLRAGYTDTQY
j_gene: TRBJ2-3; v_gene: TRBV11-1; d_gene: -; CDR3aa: ASSLEADSTDTQY
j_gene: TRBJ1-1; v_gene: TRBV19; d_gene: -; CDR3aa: ATHPGVTGWLTEAF
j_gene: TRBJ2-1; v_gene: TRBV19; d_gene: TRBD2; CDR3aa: ASGTSGAYNEQF
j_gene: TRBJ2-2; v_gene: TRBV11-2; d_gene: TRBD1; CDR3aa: ASSFRRVGGQGNTGELF
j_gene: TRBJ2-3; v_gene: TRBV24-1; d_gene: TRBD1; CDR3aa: ATKGATDTQY
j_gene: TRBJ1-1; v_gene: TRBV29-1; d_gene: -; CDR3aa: SVGNRYTEAF
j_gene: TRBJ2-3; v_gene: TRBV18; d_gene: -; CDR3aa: ASSPGSGSTDTQY